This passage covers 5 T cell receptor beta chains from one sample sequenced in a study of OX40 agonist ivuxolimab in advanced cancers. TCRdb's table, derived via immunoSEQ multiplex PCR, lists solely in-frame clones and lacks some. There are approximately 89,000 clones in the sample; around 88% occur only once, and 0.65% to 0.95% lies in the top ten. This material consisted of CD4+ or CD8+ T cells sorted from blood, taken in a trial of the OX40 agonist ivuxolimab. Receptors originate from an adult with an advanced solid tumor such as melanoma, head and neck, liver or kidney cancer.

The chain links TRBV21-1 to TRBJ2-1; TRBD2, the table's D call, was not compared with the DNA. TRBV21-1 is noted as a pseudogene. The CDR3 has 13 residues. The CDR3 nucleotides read TGTGCCAGTCGGCGGAGGTCCTACAATGAGCAGTTCTTC. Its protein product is CASRRRSYNEQFF.

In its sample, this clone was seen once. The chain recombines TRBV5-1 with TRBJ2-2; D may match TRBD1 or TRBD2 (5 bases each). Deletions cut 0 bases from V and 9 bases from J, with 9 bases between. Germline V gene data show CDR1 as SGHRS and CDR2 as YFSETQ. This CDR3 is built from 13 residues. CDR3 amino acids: CASSLAGARELFF. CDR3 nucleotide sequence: TGCGCCAGCAGCTTGGCCGGGGCCCGGGAGCTGTTTTTT.

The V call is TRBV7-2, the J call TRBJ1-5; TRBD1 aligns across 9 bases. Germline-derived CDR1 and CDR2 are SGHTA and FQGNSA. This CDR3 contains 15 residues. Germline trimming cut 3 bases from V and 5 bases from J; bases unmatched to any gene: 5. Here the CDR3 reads CASSLDRGFDQPQHF. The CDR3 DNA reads TGTGCCAGCAGCTTGGACAGGGGTTTTGATCAGCCCCAGCATTTT.

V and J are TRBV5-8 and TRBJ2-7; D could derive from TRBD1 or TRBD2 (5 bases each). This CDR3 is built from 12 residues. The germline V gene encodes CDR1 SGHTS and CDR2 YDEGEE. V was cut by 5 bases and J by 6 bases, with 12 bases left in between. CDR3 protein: CASSFRDLEQYF. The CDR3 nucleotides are TGTGCCAGCAGTTTCAGGGACCTCGAGCAGTACTTC.

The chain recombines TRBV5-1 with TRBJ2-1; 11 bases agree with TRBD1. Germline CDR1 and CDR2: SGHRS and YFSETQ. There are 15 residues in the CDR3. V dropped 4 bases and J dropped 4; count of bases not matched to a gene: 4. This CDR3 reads CASSRTGGVYNEQFF. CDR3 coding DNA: TGCGCCAGCAGCAGGACAGGGGGCGTATACAATGAGCAGTTCTTC.